This paragraph reports one T cell receptor beta chain. Antigen: not known. There are 14 residues in the CDR3. CDR1 MNHEY and CDR2 SMNVEV come from the germline V gene (reference sequence). Trimming shortened V by 5 bases and J by 1 base, and 11 bases separated the two germline ends. The source of the sample is a study of CD8 T cells in Susac syndrome. Study-level background: Treatment at blood withdrawal was none, corticosteroids, or intravenous immunoglobulin alone in Susac syndrome patients. Whole-study results and caveats: As the study acknowledged, the number of individuals who were part of its TCR sequencing and HLA analysis was relatively small.

An input of 0.5 to 1 ug of RNA was subjected to reverse transcription using random hexamers. A multiplex approach, immunoSEQ multiplex PCR, amplified TCR beta CDR3 across 54 Vbeta and 13 Jbeta. TCRdb processed the immunoSEQ multiplex PCR reads anew with MiXCR; each CDR3 protein has one entry. Of about 180,000 distinct CDR3 sequences in the sample, around 94% are singletons; the top ten hold 0.085% to 0.1%. The authors carried out high-throughput sequencing of TCR beta. They applied it to CD8+ and CD4+ T cells obtained from blood. Sequencing used CD4+ T cells from PBMCs. This TCR derives from a human donor with Susac syndrome. The chain uses TRBV27 and TRBJ1-1; D is ambiguous. The CDR3 region is CASSPWTENTEAFF. CDR3 coding DNA: TGTGCCAGCAGTCCATGGACCGAGAACACTGAAGCTTTCTTT.